Listed below are T cell receptor beta chains from one sample, sequenced in a study of T cell repertoires in cytomegalovirus infection. TCRdb re-called the reads with MiXCR, one entry per CDR3 protein. The data hold roughly 200,000 distinct CDR3 sequences, with 8% to 10% observed a single time. The sequenced sample consisted of PBMCs. The origin of the receptors is a human donor in good health (CMV status not recorded). Some clones in this sample may be carry-over from other donors' samples. The CDR3 runs from the conserved cysteine through the conserved F or W. Fields, in order: V gene, D gene, clone size, J gene, CDR3 DNA, CDR3 protein. A D gene is named only where the DNA matches it firmly. The size entry is marked missing in some rows and otherwise reads once, few, many or a size class.

TRBV7-9,TRBD2,many,TRBJ2-1,TGTGCCAGCAGCCCGACGGGGGGGGCTGGCGAGCAGTTCTTC,CASSPTGGAGEQFF
TRBV7-6,.,many,TRBJ1-1,TGTGCCAGCAGCTTAGAGCCGAGGGGGAACACTGAAGCTTTCTTT,CASSLEPRGNTEAFF
TRBV27,.,few,TRBJ1-2,TGTGCCAGCAGTCCAGCAAGGGGGGGCGACTATGGCTACACCTTC,CASSPARGGDYGYTF
TRBV18,.,few,TRBJ1-5,TGTGCCAGCTCACCGCCAGGGTATCCTCAGCCCCAGCATTTT,CASSPPGYPQPQHF
TRBV7-2,.,many,TRBJ1-1,TGTGCCAGCAGGCCGACTCGGCAATTCGGTACTGAAGCTTTCTTT,CASRPTRQFGTEAFF
TRBV20-1,TRBD2,.,TRBJ2-3,TGCAGTGCTAGAGATGGGCTAGCGGCGGAAGATACGCAGTATTTT,CSARDGLAAEDTQYF
TRBV7-2,.,many,TRBJ2-7,TGTGCCAGCAGCTCCGAAATAGCAGGGTTATCCTCCTACGAGCAGTACTTC,CASSSEIAGLSSYEQYF
TRBV7-2,.,many,TRBJ1-5,TGTGCCAGCAGCTCGGAGGGGGTTCTTAGTCAGCCCCAGCATTTT,CASSSEGVLSQPQHF
TRBV14,TRBD2,.,TRBJ2-1,TGTGCCAGCACCGAACAAAGGGGGACTAGCAGCAATGAGCAGTTCTTC,CASTEQRGTSSNEQFF
TRBV7-9,.,few,TRBJ2-5,TGTGCCAGCAGCTTCGGGAGCTTTGCGGAGCAAGAGACCCAGTACTTC,CASSFGSFAEQETQYF
TRBV12-3/TRBV12-4,.,many,TRBJ2-2,TGTGCCAGCAGTCCACGGGCAGGGGCGAACACCGGGGAGCTGTTTTTT,CASSPRAGANTGELFF
TRBV19,.,many,TRBJ2-1,TGTGCCAGTAGTATAGATATGGGGGACCTGCAGTTCTTC,CASSIDMGDLQFF
TRBV7-8,TRBD2,many,TRBJ2-7,TGTGCCAACAGCTTAGCGGGTCCGGGCGAGCAGTACTTC,CANSLAGPGEQYF
TRBV10-3,TRBD1,.,TRBJ2-7,TGTGCCATCAGGGGACAGGGGGTCGGGGAGCAGTACTTC,CAIRGQGVGEQYF
TRBV29-1,.,.,TRBJ1-2,TGCAGCGTTGGCGGGCAGAGCTATGGCTACACCTTC,CSVGGQSYGYTF
TRBV7-2,.,many,TRBJ2-7,TGTGCCAGCAGGCCGACCCCGGGGGAGCAGTACTTC,CASRPTPGEQYF
TRBV6-1,.,many,TRBJ1-5,TGTGCCAGCAGTCCCAGGGGCGTGGGGAATCAGCCCCAGCATTTT,CASSPRGVGNQPQHF
TRBV12-3/TRBV12-4,.,few,TRBJ1-5,TGTGCCAGCAGCAACCATGGAAACAGCAATCAGCCCCAGCATTTT,CASSNHGNSNQPQHF
TRBV2,.,.,TRBJ2-7,TGTGCCAGCAGCCCGGAGGCGGGTAGCTCCTACGAGCAGTACTTC,CASSPEAGSSYEQYF
TRBV7-2,TRBD2,many,TRBJ2-7,TGTGCCAGCAGGCTAGCGGGGCCCTACGAGCAGTACTTC,CASRLAGPYEQYF
TRBV27,.,many,TRBJ1-6,TGTGCCAGCACGCCTTCCATATATAATTCACCCCTCCACTTT,CASTPSIYNSPLHF
TRBV20-1,TRBD1,many,TRBJ1-6,TGCAGTGCTAGATCCCAGGGGGCGATCAACAATTCACCCCTCCACTTT,CSARSQGAINNSPLHF
TRBV6-2/TRBV6-3,.,few,TRBJ2-7,TGTGCCAGCAGTTACTCCCGGAGCCGGGACGAGCAGTACTTC,CASSYSRSRDEQYF
TRBV19,.,many,TRBJ2-1,TGTGCCACCGAGGGGAGAAGGGCCTACAATGAGCAGTTCTTC,CATEGRRAYNEQFF
TRBV7-2,TRBD2,many,TRBJ2-3,TGTGCCAGCAGATACGGTCTAGCGGGAGGGTCCGGAGATACGCAGTATTTT,CASRYGLAGGSGDTQYF
TRBV7-9,TRBD1,many,TRBJ2-1,TGTGCCAGCAGCTTGGGACAGGGGACCTCCTACAATGAGCAGTTCTTC,CASSLGQGTSYNEQFF
TRBV5-1,.,few,TRBJ2-3,TGCGCCAGCAGCTCTGGGACTCTATACACAGATACGCAGTATTTT,CASSSGTLYTDTQYF
TRBV6-2/TRBV6-3,TRBD2,few,TRBJ2-2,TGTGCCAGCAGTTCAATAGCGGGAGATACCGGGGAGCTGTTTTTT,CASSSIAGDTGELFF
TRBV10-3,.,.,TRBJ2-2,TGTGCCATCAGTCCACAAGAAGGCGGGGAGCTGTTTTTT,CAISPQEGGELFF
TRBV7-2,TRBD1,few,TRBJ2-3,TGTGCCAGCAGCCGAGGACAGGGGGGATCCACAGATACGCAGTATTTT,CASSRGQGGSTDTQYF
TRBV2,.,.,TRBJ2-2,TGTGCCAGCAATAGAAGGTCTGCGAACACCGGGGAGCTGTTTTTT,CASNRRSANTGELFF
TRBV10-1,.,many,TRBJ2-7,TGCGCCAGCAGTGAATGGGGGACGGACGAGCAGTACTTC,CASSEWGTDEQYF
TRBV7-2,.,many,TRBJ2-3,TGTGCCAGCCCCTTCCCCCTAGGCACAGATACGCAGTATTTT,CASPFPLGTDTQYF
TRBV28,.,many,TRBJ1-6,TGTGCCAGTAACAGGGATTCACCCCTCCACTTT,CASNRDSPLHF
TRBV7-2,TRBD1,many,TRBJ2-3,TGTGCCAGCAGCAAGGACAGGGGGACAGATACGCAGTATTTT,CASSKDRGTDTQYF
TRBV11-2,TRBD1,many,TRBJ1-1,TGTGCCAGCAGCCAGGCTCCACAGGGGGGGAACACTGAAGCTTTCTTT,CASSQAPQGGNTEAFF
TRBV7-2,.,many,TRBJ1-1,TGTGCCAGCAGTCAAAGGAACACTGAAGCTTTCTTT,CASSQRNTEAFF
TRBV7-8,TRBD1,many,TRBJ1-1,TGTGCCAGCAGCTTACCAAAGGGAGGGGGCCGGATTGAAGCTTTCTTT,CASSLPKGGGRIEAFF
TRBV28,TRBD1,few,TRBJ1-2,TGTGCCAGCAGTGAAGGGACAGGGTGGAACTATGGCTACACCTTC,CASSEGTGWNYGYTF
TRBV28,TRBD1,.,TRBJ1-2,TGTGCCAGCAGTGACGACAGGGCCGCCTACACCTTC,CASSDDRAAYTF
TRBV7-9,.,many,TRBJ1-2,TGTGCCAGCAGCCCTCGGGGAGGGCCTGGCTACACCTTC,CASSPRGGPGYTF
TRBV7-2,.,many,TRBJ2-6,TGTGCCAGCAGCGACAACAGGGTATTATCTGGGGCCAACGTCCTGACTTTC,CASSDNRVLSGANVLTF
TRBV7-2,.,many,TRBJ2-7,TGTGCCAGCAGCTCCTCAGATACCTACGAGCAGTACTTC,CASSSSDTYEQYF
TRBV6-5,.,many,TRBJ2-7,TGTGCCAGCAGTCAGGGGGGCTACGAGCAGTACTTC,CASSQGGYEQYF
TRBV11-2,TRBD1,many,TRBJ2-7,TGTGCCAGCAGCTTCAGACAGGGGGTAAGCTCCTACGAGCAGTACTTC,CASSFRQGVSSYEQYF
TRBV27,.,.,TRBJ2-3,TGTGCCAGCAGTTTGTGGGACATCGGGGGACGCACAGATACGCAGTATTTT,CASSLWDIGGRTDTQYF
TRBV15,.,.,TRBJ2-1,TGTGCCACCAGCAGATGGACACCGCCCTCCTACAATGAGCAGTTCTTC,CATSRWTPPSYNEQFF
TRBV11-3,TRBD2,.,TRBJ2-3,TGTGCCAGCAGCTCAAGCGGGGGGGTTGGCGCGCAGTATTTT,CASSSSGGVGAQYF
TRBV7-8,.,many,TRBJ2-1,TGTGCCAGCAGCTTAGAGCCTAGATACTACAATGAGCAGTTCTTC,CASSLEPRYYNEQFF
TRBV27,.,.,TRBJ1-5,TGTGCCAGCAGTTCCAAGCAGGGGACTCAGCCCCAGCATTTT,CASSSKQGTQPQHF